This T cell receptor (beta chain) was documented in a study of T cell changes during pregnancy in multiple sclerosis. In germline, CDR1 is PRHDT, CDR2 FYEKMQ (reference sequence). Deletions cut 7 bases from V and 4 bases from J, with 16 bases between. The CDR3 extends over 15 amino acids. Clones were sequenced by immunoSEQ multiplex PCR, and TCRdb holds only the in-frame ones, with some missing. The repertoire holds around 54,000 clones, 85% to 95% seen once, with approximately 0.61% in the top ten. The sample in question was CD4+ T cells from peripheral blood mononuclear cells, obtained after pregnancy. The chain recombines TRBV13 with TRBJ1-4; a possible D gene is TRBD1 (6 bases). The TCR sequence derives from a female donor in good health, enrolled as a control in a pregnancy study. The CDR3 DNA follows: TGTGCCAGCACGAGGGGTGGGGGCTTTAATGAAAAACTGTTTTTT. Its protein product is CASTRGGGFNEKLFF.